The T cell receptor beta chain described here comes from a study of regulatory T cells in long-lasting Graves disease. Specified time point: newly diagnosed GD, antithyroid drugs for less than 3 months. PBMC-extracted RNA yielded the TCR library. V lost 7 bases to trimming and J lost 2 bases, with 9 bases between them. This CDR3 is built from 13 residues. Germline V CDR1 and CDR2: MNHEY, SVGEGT. This clonotype showed up many times. The antigen remains unidentified. iRepertoire HTBI primers and Arm-PCR of CDR3 regions built TCR beta libraries. TCRdb redid the calling of the multiplex PCR reads with MiXCR, one entry per CDR3 protein. The sample yields 680,000 or so distinct CDR3 sequences, roughly 15% seen once. Study-wide results and limits: Newly diagnosed disease favored TRBV20-1 and TRBJ2-1 over persistent disease.

This same sample was also taken into another study, of T cells in Graves' hyperthyroidism and ophthalmopathy.

The receptor's source is a woman in her twenties or thirties with Graves disease. V and J are TRBV6-2 or TRBV6-3 and TRBJ1-5; D is undetermined. The sample here was peripheral blood mononuclear cells (PBMCs), taken at new diagnosis, from a patient treated with antithyroid drugs. Here the CDR3 reads CASMPSRNQPQHF. CDR3 in DNA: TGTGCCAGCATGCCCAGTCGCAATCAGCCCCAGCATTTT.